The rows below give T cell receptor beta chains drawn from one sample of a study of blood T cell repertoires in COVID-19. Some clones are missing from TCRdb's copy, which holds only in-frame ones; the method was immunoSEQ multiplex PCR. The sample gives a few hundred thousand clones, around 86% of which show up once; around 2.9% is in the top ten. Material: peripheral blood. The receptors stem from a human donor in a cohort sampled during active COVID-19. The CDR3 runs from the conserved cysteine through the conserved F or W. A D gene is named only where the DNA matches it firmly. Clone size is not always given. Where it is, it says once, few, many or a class for expanded clones.

j_call	clone_size	d_call	v_call	cdr3_nt	cdr3_aa
TRBJ1-2	-	TRBD1	TRBV6-1	TGTGCCAGCAGCGAAGACAGGGCTACTGGCTACACCTTC	CASSEDRATGYTF
TRBJ1-4	-	TRBD1	TRBV6-5	TGTGCCAGCAGTTCCGGGACAGCGAATGAAAAACTGTTTTTT	CASSSGTANEKLFF
TRBJ2-1	-	-	TRBV11-1	TGTGCCAGCAGCACTGACCGACTGGGAGATGAGCAGTTCTTC	CASSTDRLGDEQFF
TRBJ2-7	-	-	TRBV10-3	TGTGCCATCAGCAGGGACTACGAGCAGTACTTC	CAISRDYEQYF
TRBJ2-7	-	TRBD1	TRBV6-5	TGTGCCAGCAGTCGGGACAGGGAATACGAGCAGTACTTC	CASSRDREYEQYF
TRBJ2-3	-	TRBD2	TRBV7-3	TGTGCCAGCAGCTTACTAGCGGGTGACACAGATACGCAGTATTTT	CASSLLAGDTDTQYF
TRBJ1-1	-	TRBD1	TRBV7-8	TGTGCCAGCAGTAGACAGGGTCCCTTGATGAACACTGAAGCTTTCTTT	CASSRQGPLMNTEAFF
TRBJ1-5	-	TRBD1	TRBV12-5	TGTGCTAGTGGTTTGGGACGGGACAGGGGTAACGATAGCAATCAGCCCCAGCATTTT	CASGLGRDRGNDSNQPQHF
TRBJ2-1	-	TRBD2	TRBV19	TGTGCCAGTAGTAATAGCGGGGGGGGAACCAATGAGCAGTTCTTC	CASSNSGGGTNEQFF
TRBJ1-6	-	TRBD1	TRBV9	TGTGCCAGCAACCAGGACAGGGCTAATTCACCCCTCCACTTT	CASNQDRANSPLHF
TRBJ2-1	-	-	TRBV19	TGTGCCAGTAGTCAGCGGGCCCCGGGAGAGCAGTTCTTC	CASSQRAPGEQFF
TRBJ1-4	-	-	TRBV11-2	TGTGCCAGCACTAACAGTGCAACTAATGAAAAACTGTTTTTT	CASTNSATNEKLFF
TRBJ1-2	-	-	TRBV7-8	TGTGCCAGCAGCTTCAGTGCCGCAGGGTGGGATGGCTACACCTTC	CASSFSAAGWDGYTF
TRBJ2-1	-	-	TRBV15	TGTGCCACCAGCAGAGCGCAGGGTTACAATGAGCAGTTCTTC	CATSRAQGYNEQFF
TRBJ1-2	-	-	TRBV6-5	TGTGCCAGCAGCCGCGACCCGGGGGACTATGGCTACACCTTC	CASSRDPGDYGYTF
TRBJ1-2	-	-	TRBV12-3/TRBV12-4	TGTGCCAGCAGTGCAGGATCCCTAGGCTACACCTTC	CASSAGSLGYTF
TRBJ2-1	-	-	TRBV28	TGTGCCAGTTTAAACAGGGGACTCTACAATGAGCAGTTCTTC	CASLNRGLYNEQFF
TRBJ1-2	-	-	TRBV5-4	TGTGCCAGCAGCGCTCCAAGTCTATCGGGCTACACCTTC	CASSAPSLSGYTF
TRBJ2-7	-	-	TRBV4-1	TGCGCCAGCAGCCAAGCCCCAGCCTACGAGCAGTACTTC	CASSQAPAYEQYF
TRBJ1-1	few	-	TRBV5-1	TGCGCCAGCAGCTCCGGCGGGGGGAACACTGAAGCTTTCTTT	CASSSGGGNTEAFF
TRBJ2-2	many	TRBD1	TRBV11-2	TGTGCCAGCAGCCGACAGGGGGGGAAGGGCACCGGGGAGCTGTTTTTT	CASSRQGGKGTGELFF
TRBJ2-5	-	TRBD2	TRBV28	TGTGCCAGCAGGAGTACTAGCGGGAGTTTGGGAGAGACCCAGTACTTC	CASRSTSGSLGETQYF
TRBJ2-3	-	TRBD2	TRBV5-4	TGTGCCAGCAGCTCCCCCGGGACTAGCGGGACAGATACGCAGTATTTT	CASSSPGTSGTDTQYF
TRBJ1-5	-	TRBD1	TRBV6-6	TGTGCCAGCAGTTACGGGGACAGGGGGCTTGTTCAGCCCCAGCATTTT	CASSYGDRGLVQPQHF
TRBJ1-3	-	-	TRBV3-1/TRBV3-2	TGTGCCAGCAGCCAAGATCTAGGAGTCTCTGGAAACACCATATATTTT	CASSQDLGVSGNTIYF
TRBJ2-1	-	TRBD1	TRBV11-2	TGTGCCAGCAGCCTCCAAGGACAGGGGTCTAAAAATGAGCAGTTCTTC	CASSLQGQGSKNEQFF
TRBJ2-1	-	TRBD2	TRBV7-9	TGTGCCAGCAGCTTCTGGCGGGAGTATGATGAGCAGTTCTTC	CASSFWREYDEQFF
TRBJ2-2	-	TRBD1	TRBV10-3	TGTGCCATATACTCCGGGACAGGGGGCGCCGGGGAGCTGTTTTTT	CAIYSGTGGAGELFF